This T cell receptor (beta chain) emerged from a study of cytomegalovirus exposure and HLA in healthy donors. Both 60 Vbeta primers and 13 Jbeta primers went into the PCR. Assay: immunoSEQ multiplex PCR; the TCRdb copy retains only in-frame clones and omits some. The sample consists of approximately 200,000 clones, over 60% of them appearing once. The table lists this clone with a few counts. Germline assignment: CDR1 LNHDA and CDR2 SQIVND (reference sequence). The CDR3 is made up of 13 amino acids. The ends lost 9 bases at V and 5 bases at J; junction bases unmatched: 5. The sequencing input was PBMCs. The chain carries TRBV19 and TRBJ2-7; 12 positions match TRBD2. This sequence was found in a man between 35 and 55 years old in good health and CMV-seronegative. CDR3 amino acids: CASRLAGVNEQYF. The CDR3 coding sequence is TGTGCCAGCCGACTAGCGGGAGTTAACGAGCAGTACTTC. The full variable domain, its missing parts supplied by reference TRBV19 and TRBJ2-7, is DGGITQSPKYLFRKEGQNVTLSCEQNLNHDAMYWYRQDPGQGLRLIYYSQIVNDFQKGDIAEGYSVSREKKESFPLTVTSAQKNPTAFYLCASRLAGVNEQYFGPGTRLTVT.